The 30 T cell receptor beta chains reported below all come from one sample, sequenced in a study of T cell changes during pregnancy in multiple sclerosis. TCRdb's table, derived via immunoSEQ multiplex PCR, lists solely in-frame clones and lacks some. The table has 65,000 to 75,000 clones, approximately 92% seen once. This sample comprised CD8+ T cells from peripheral blood mononuclear cells, obtained in the third trimester of pregnancy. The receptors originated from a female donor in good health, enrolled as a control in a pregnancy study.

The chain joins TRBV7-9 to TRBJ1-5; D gene unclear. Trimming left V 5 bases short and J 2 bases short, with 10 bases between. This CDR3 region has 14 residues. CDR1 and CDR2 from the germline V gene are SEHNR and FQNEAQ (reference sequence). The CDR3 bases are TGTGCCAGCAGCCCCTCCTCGGGCAATCAGCCCCAGCATTTT. It yields the protein CASSPSSGNQPQHF.

This sequence joins TRBV6-1 and TRBJ2-3, with 7 nucleotides matching TRBD1. The J segment lost 7 bases and the V segment lost 10 bases, leaving 11 bases of the junction unmatched. This CDR3 has 13 amino acids. Looked up from germline, CDR1 is MNHNS and CDR2 is SASEGT. The CDR3 DNA sequence: TGTGCCATCCGAACCGGGACAGAGAATACGCAGTATTTT. Translated: CAIRTGTENTQYF.

The chain combines TRBV27 with TRBJ2-7; 8 bases match TRBD1. V dropped 6 bases and J dropped 0; count of bases not matched to a gene: 4. The CDR3 covers 14 residues. Germline lookup yields CDR1 MNHEY and CDR2 SMNVEV (reference sequence). The CDR3 loop is CASSRRGPSYEQYF. As DNA, the CDR3 is TGTGCCAGCAGCCGCAGGGGGCCCTCCTACGAGCAGTACTTC.

The V gene is TRBV4-3, the J gene TRBJ2-7; a weak D match, TRBD2 (6 bases). The CDR3 loop spans 13 amino acids. In germline, CDR1 is LGHNA, CDR2 YSLEER. V was trimmed by 4 bases and J by 7 bases, leaving 14 bases between them. The CDR3 is CASSRTTAGEQYF. CDR3 bases: TGCGCCAGCAGCCGAACGACCGCGGGGGAGCAGTACTTC.

CDR3 DNA: TGTGCCAGCAGCGGCGGCGGGGAAGGAACTGAAGCTTTCTTT. This encodes CASSGGGEGTEAFF. The chain recombines TRBV11-3 with TRBJ1-1, with unresolved D. CDR1 is SGHNT, CDR2 YENEEA, per germline. The CDR3 runs to 14 residues. Trimming shortened V by 5 bases and J by 5 bases, and 15 bases separated the two germline ends.

The CDR3, as DNA: TGTGCCAGCAGTACCCGGGACAGTTCCTACGAGCAGTACTTC. As protein: CASSTRDSSYEQYF. This chain joins TRBV25-1 and TRBJ2-7, with 7 bases fitting TRBD1. This CDR3 spans 14 amino acids. Germline V gene lookup returns CDR1 MGHDK and CDR2 SYGVNS. V shed 5 bases, J shed 1 base, and the junction held 5 bases outside the gene matches.

The V call is TRBV29-1, the J call TRBJ2-7; 10 bases map to TRBD1. With V trimmed by 0 bases and J by 5 bases, 7 bases remained unmatched. Per germline, CDR1 SQVTM and CDR2 ANQGSEA. The CDR3 has 15 amino acids. This CDR3 is CSVEDSDRGLNEQYF. For the CDR3, the DNA is TGCAGCGTTGAAGATTCTGACAGGGGGCTGAACGAGCAGTACTTC.

The V call is TRBV10-3, the J call TRBJ2-5; maybe TRBD2 (6 bases). This CDR3 is 15 amino acids long. V gave up 10 bases and J gave up 4 bases, with 22 bases separating them. The germline V gene has CDR1 ENHRY and CDR2 SYGVKD. This CDR3 reads CATSESGLSGETQYF. For the CDR3, the DNA is TGTGCCACGTCAGAATCGGGACTTTCGGGAGAGACCCAGTACTTC.

The rearrangement joins TRBV12-5 to TRBJ1-1; 8 bases are shared with TRBD1. The CDR3 contains 16 residues. The germline gives CDR1 LGHNT, CDR2 FRNRAP. Trimming removed 1 base from V and 0 bases from J; junction bases left unmatched: 4. The CDR3 DNA reads as TGTGCTAGTGGTTTGGGGACAGGGAGGATGAACACTGAAGCTTTCTTT. Translating it yields CASGLGTGRMNTEAFF. Full variable domain (missing parts from reference TRBV12-5 and TRBJ1-1): DARVTQTPRHKVTEMGQEVTMRCQPILGHNTVFWYRQTMMQGLELLAYFRNRAPLDDSGMPKDRFSAEMPDATLATLKIQPSEPRDSAVYFCASGLGTGRMNTEAFFGQGTRLTVV.

J is TRBJ1-1 and V is TRBV6-1; D ambiguous. Trimming took 5 bases from V and 7 from J, leaving 11 bases between them. Germline V gene data show CDR1 as MNHNS and CDR2 as SASEGT. The CDR3 is 12 residues long. The CDR3 bases are TGTGCCAGCAGTTTTACAGATTTTGAAGCTTTCTTT. It yields the protein CASSFTDFEAFF.

The chain is built from TRBV4-1 and TRBJ2-6; 8 bases agree with TRBD1. V lost 3 bases and J lost 3; bases outside the gene matches: 10. CDR3 length: 18 amino acids. Germline V lookup: CDR1 MGHRA, CDR2 YSYEKL. The chain's CDR3 is CASSQGPGGLGGANVLTF. In DNA form, the CDR3 reads TGCGCCAGCAGCCAGGGCCCAGGGGGCTTGGGTGGGGCCAACGTCCTGACTTTC.

The genes are TRBV5-6 and TRBJ1-1; D is unclear. The CDR3 spans 15 residues. V gave up 2 bases and J gave up 0 bases, with 11 bases separating them. Germline V CDR1 and CDR2: SGHDT, YYEEEE. In DNA, the CDR3 is TGTGCCAGCAGCTTAGCCAGGAGGATGAACACTGAAGCTTTCTTT. It specifies CASSLARRMNTEAFF.

The chain combines TRBV2 with TRBJ2-2; a weak D match, TRBD2 (7 bases). V dropped 5 bases and J dropped 5 bases, with 21 bases sitting between them. The V gene's germline CDR1 is SNHLY and CDR2 FYNNEI. CDR3 length: 17 residues. The CDR3 DNA is TGTGCCAGCAGTATAACAACTGGGGGGGCTGGGACCGGGGAGCTGTTTTTT. As protein: CASSITTGGAGTGELFF.

The chain recombines TRBV19 with TRBJ2-1, with 7 positions matching TRBD2. The CDR3 covers 15 residues. J was trimmed by 2 bases and V by 3 bases; bases with no gene match: 4. Germline CDR1 reads LNHDA; CDR2 reads SQIVND (reference sequence). The CDR3 spells CASSIYGGAYNEQFF. The CDR3, as DNA: TGTGCCAGTAGTATTTATGGGGGGGCCTACAATGAGCAGTTCTTC.

J is TRBJ2-5 and V is TRBV27, with 7 bases that match TRBD1. The CDR3 consists of 15 residues. Trimming took 5 bases from V and 3 from J; bases not matched to a gene: 9. Germline assignment: CDR1 MNHEY and CDR2 SMNVEV (reference sequence). The CDR3 is CASSKGAVGEETQYF. In DNA form, the CDR3 reads TGTGCCAGCAGTAAGGGGGCGGTGGGAGAAGAGACCCAGTACTTC.

The CDR3 spells CASGGGSDTQYF. The CDR3 DNA sequence: TGTGCCAGTGGCGGGGGTTCGGATACGCAGTATTTT. V and J are TRBV19 and TRBJ2-3; 7 nucleotides line up with TRBD2. The ends lost 8 bases at V and 6 bases at J; junction bases unmatched: 5. The germline CDR1 and CDR2 sequences are LNHDA and SQIVND (reference sequence). The CDR3 runs 12 residues.

This clone was seen only once. This chain connects TRBV19 to TRBJ1-1; D not resolved. V gave up 7 bases and J gave up 1 base, with 13 bases separating them. This CDR3 comprises 14 residues. Looked up from germline, CDR1 is LNHDA and CDR2 is SQIVND (reference sequence). CDR3 sequence (DNA): TGTGCCAGTATAGGCTTTTCGGGGAACACTGAAGCTTTCTTT. Protein product: CASIGFSGNTEAFF.

The genes are TRBV5-6 and TRBJ1-2; 12 nucleotides align to TRBD1. In germline, CDR1 is SGHDT, CDR2 YYEEEE. The ends lost 3 bases at V and 7 bases at J; junction bases unmatched: 1. CDR3 length: 13 residues. In DNA, the CDR3 is TGTGCCAGCAGCTGGGACAGGGGGCCTGGCTACACCTTC. Residues: CASSWDRGPGYTF. Variable domain in full (rest from reference TRBV5-6 and TRBJ1-2): DAGVTQSPTHLIKTRGQQVTLRCSPKSGHDTVSWYQQALGQGPQFIFQYYEEEERQRGNFPDRFSGHQFPNYSSELNVNALLLGDSALYLCASSWDRGPGYTFGSGTRLTVV.

This clone was observed once. The chain carries TRBV13 and TRBJ2-7; 8 nucleotides agree with TRBD1. In germline, CDR1 is PRHDT, CDR2 FYEKMQ (reference sequence). CDR3 length equals 15 residues. V was clipped by 5 bases and J by 5 bases; unmatched bases: 11. CDR3 sequence reads: CASSQGGRGHNEQYF. The CDR3 DNA sequence: TGTGCCAGCAGCCAAGGAGGCAGGGGGCATAACGAGCAGTACTTC.

The chain links TRBV27 to TRBJ2-3; a weak D match, TRBD2 (6 bases). There are 11 residues in the CDR3. The germline V and J ends were trimmed by 6 bases and 5 bases, with 6 bases remaining between them. Germline-derived CDR1 and CDR2 are MNHEY and SMNVEV (reference sequence). CDR3 bases: TGTGCCAGCAGGGAGGGAGATACGCAGTATTTT. Protein product: CASREGDTQYF.

The chain employs TRBV4-3 and TRBJ2-2; 9 nucleotides match TRBD1. Germline trimming cut 1 base from V and 5 bases from J; bases unmatched to any gene: 2. Germline CDR1 and CDR2: LGHNA and YSLEER. The CDR3 sequence is 15 residues long. The DNA of the CDR3 is TGCGCCAGCAGCCAAGGGACAGGGGTGACCGGGGAGCTGTTTTTT. This encodes CASSQGTGVTGELFF.

V is TRBV4-3 and J is TRBJ1-4; D possibly corresponds to TRBD1 (6 bases). Trimming shortened V by 0 bases and J by 3 bases, and 14 bases separated the two germline ends. From germline, CDR1 is LGHNA and CDR2 YSLEER. The CDR3 totals 17 residues. The CDR3 bases are TGCGCCAGCAGCCAAGACAGGGGTATTCGGGCTAATGAAAAACTGTTTTTT. It translates to CASSQDRGIRANEKLFF.

This rearrangement joins TRBV9 to TRBJ2-7; 10 bases fit TRBD1. V shed 2 bases and J 5 bases; nucleotides not matched to a gene: 4. CDR1 is SGDLS, CDR2 YYNGEE, per germline. The length of the CDR3 is 14 residues. The CDR3 protein is CASSVSGTGDEQYF. DNA for the CDR3: TGTGCCAGCAGCGTCTCCGGGACAGGGGACGAGCAGTACTTC.

V usage is TRBV5-1 and J usage is TRBJ1-1, with 10 positions matching TRBD1. CDR3 length equals 14 residues. V shed 3 bases, J shed 1 base, and the junction held 0 bases outside the gene matches. CDR1 and CDR2 from the germline V gene are SGHRS and YFSETQ. The CDR3 protein is CASSWDRGNTEAFF. The CDR3 nucleotides read TGCGCCAGCAGCTGGGACAGGGGGAACACTGAAGCTTTCTTT.

This rearrangement joins TRBV6-5 to TRBJ1-6; 7 bases are a match to TRBD1. This CDR3 is built from 15 residues. The germline CDR1 and CDR2 sequences are MNHEY and SVGAGI. V gave up 6 bases and J gave up 9 bases; unmatched junction bases: 11. The chain's CDR3 is CASRLTQGLGSPLHF. The CDR3 DNA reads TGTGCCAGCAGGTTAACACAGGGGTTGGGTTCACCCCTCCACTTT.

This sequence joins TRBV6-6 and TRBJ1-1, with 8 bases lining up with TRBD1. The CDR3 is 16 amino acids. V was clipped by 3 bases and J by 2 bases; unmatched bases: 8. Germline loops: CDR1 MNHNY, CDR2 SVGAGI (reference sequence). CDR3 sequence: CASSYLLGQGNTEAFF. CDR3 DNA sequence: TGTGCCAGCAGTTATCTACTTGGACAGGGTAACACTGAAGCTTTCTTT.

This chain connects TRBV7-3 to TRBJ2-3; 7 nucleotides align to TRBD2. The V and J ends lost 1 base and 5 bases, in that order; junction bases with no gene match: 6. This CDR3 comprises 15 residues. Germline values: CDR1 SGHTA, CDR2 FQGTGA. DNA of the CDR3: TGTGCCAGCAGCTTAATGGGGCTAGCGGAAGATACGCAGTATTTT. Amino acids: CASSLMGLAEDTQYF. The full variable domain, its missing parts supplied by reference TRBV7-3 and TRBJ2-3, is GAGVSQTPSNKVTEKGKYVELRCDPISGHTALYWYRQSLGQGPEFLIYFQGTGAADDSGLPNDRFFAVRPEGSVSTLKIQRTERGDSAVYLCASSLMGLAEDTQYFGPGTRLTVL.

The chain uses TRBV19 and TRBJ1-2; TRBD1 is a possible D gene (5 bases). With 6 bases removed from V and 0 bases from J, the gap between germline ends came to 20 bases. CDR3 length: 17 amino acids. Germline CDR1 and CDR2: LNHDA and SQIVND (reference sequence). CDR3 nucleotide sequence: TGTGCCAGTAGCACACGAACGGCGGGGGACCCTAACTATGGCTACACCTTC. Its translation: CASSTRTAGDPNYGYTF.

The rearrangement uses TRBV7-2 and TRBJ2-6, with TRBD1 matching over 7 bases. V trimming: 4 bases; J trimming: 3 bases; junction bases outside the gene matches: 12. Germline CDR1 and CDR2: SGHTA and FQGNSA. This CDR3 has 18 residues. CDR3 protein: CASSWGQIRGYGANVLTF. The CDR3, as DNA: TGTGCCAGCAGCTGGGGACAGATTAGAGGATATGGGGCCAACGTCCTGACTTTC.

This chain links TRBV9 with TRBJ1-2, with a weak D call TRBD1 (5 bases). V was cut by 3 bases and J by 4 bases, with 22 bases left in between. The CDR3 spans 17 residues. CDR1 and CDR2 (germline): SGDLS, YYNGEE. CDR3 sequence reads: CASSGRGDEEGGYGYTF. The CDR3 DNA reads TGTGCCAGCAGCGGCCGGGGGGACGAAGAGGGAGGCTATGGCTACACCTTC.